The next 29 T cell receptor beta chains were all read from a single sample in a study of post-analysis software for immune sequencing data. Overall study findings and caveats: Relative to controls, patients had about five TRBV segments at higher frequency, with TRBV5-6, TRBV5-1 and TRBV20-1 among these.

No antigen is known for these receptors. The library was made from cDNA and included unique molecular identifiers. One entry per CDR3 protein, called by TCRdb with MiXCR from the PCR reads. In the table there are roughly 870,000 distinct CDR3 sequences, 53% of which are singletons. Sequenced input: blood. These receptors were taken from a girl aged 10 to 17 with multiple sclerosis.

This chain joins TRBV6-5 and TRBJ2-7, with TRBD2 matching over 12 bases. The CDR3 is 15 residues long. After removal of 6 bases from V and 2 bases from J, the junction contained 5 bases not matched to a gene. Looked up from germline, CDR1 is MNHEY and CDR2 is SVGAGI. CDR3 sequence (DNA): TGTGCCAGCAGCCTAGCGGGAGGGTACCCCTACGAGCAGTACTTC. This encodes CASSLAGGYPYEQYF.

In DNA, the CDR3 is TGCAGTGCTAGAGACGGGAACTCCTACAATGAGCAGTTCTTC. This codes for CSARDGNSYNEQFF. V and J are TRBV20-1 and TRBJ2-1, with D perhaps matching TRBD2 (5 bases). There are 14 residues in the CDR3. Trimming removed 0 bases from V and 0 bases from J, with 6 bases in between. Germline values: CDR1 DFQATT, CDR2 SNEGSKA (reference sequence).

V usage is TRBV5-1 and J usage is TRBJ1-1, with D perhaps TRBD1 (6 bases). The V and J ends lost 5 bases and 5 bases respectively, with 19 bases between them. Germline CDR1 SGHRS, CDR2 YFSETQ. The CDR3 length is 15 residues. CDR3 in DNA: TGCGCCAGCAGTTGGGCTGAACAGGGACGAACTGAAGCTTTCTTT. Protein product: CASSWAEQGRTEAFF.

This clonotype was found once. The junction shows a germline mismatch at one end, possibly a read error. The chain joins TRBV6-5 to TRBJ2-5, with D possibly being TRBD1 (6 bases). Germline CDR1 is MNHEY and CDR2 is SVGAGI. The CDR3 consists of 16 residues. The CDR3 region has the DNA TGTGCCAGCATTTACCTGACGACAGGCCCAGGGGAGACCCGGTACTTC. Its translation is CASIYLTTGPGETRYF.

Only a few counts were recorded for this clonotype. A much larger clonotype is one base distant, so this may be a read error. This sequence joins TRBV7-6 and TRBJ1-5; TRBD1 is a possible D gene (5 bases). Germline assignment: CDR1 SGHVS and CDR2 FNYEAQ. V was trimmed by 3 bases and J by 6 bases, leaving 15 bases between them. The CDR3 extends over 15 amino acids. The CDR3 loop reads CASSFSGNRGQPQHF. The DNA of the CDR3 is TGTGCCAGCAGCTTCTCAGGGAATCGGGGTCAGCCCCAGCATTTT.

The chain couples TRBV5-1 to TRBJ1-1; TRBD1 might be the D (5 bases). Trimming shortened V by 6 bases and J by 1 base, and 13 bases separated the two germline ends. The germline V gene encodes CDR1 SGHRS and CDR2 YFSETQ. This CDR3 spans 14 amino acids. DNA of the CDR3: TGCGCCAGCATAGGGGCAGGGCGGAACACTGAAGCTTTCTTT. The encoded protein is CASIGAGRNTEAFF.

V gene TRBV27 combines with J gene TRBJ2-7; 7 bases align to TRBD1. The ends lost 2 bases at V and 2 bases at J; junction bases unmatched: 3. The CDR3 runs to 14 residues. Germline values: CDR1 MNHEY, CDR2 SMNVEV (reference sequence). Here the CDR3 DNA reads TGTGCCAGCAGTTTACAGACAGGGACCTACGAGCAGTACTTC. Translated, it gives CASSLQTGTYEQYF.

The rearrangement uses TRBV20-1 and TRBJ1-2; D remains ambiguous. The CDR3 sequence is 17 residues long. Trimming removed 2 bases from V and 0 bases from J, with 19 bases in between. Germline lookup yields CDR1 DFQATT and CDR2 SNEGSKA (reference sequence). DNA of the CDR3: TGCAGTGCTAGACAACCCCAATCCGACGGGACTAACTATGGCTACACCTTC. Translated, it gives CSARQPQSDGTNYGYTF.

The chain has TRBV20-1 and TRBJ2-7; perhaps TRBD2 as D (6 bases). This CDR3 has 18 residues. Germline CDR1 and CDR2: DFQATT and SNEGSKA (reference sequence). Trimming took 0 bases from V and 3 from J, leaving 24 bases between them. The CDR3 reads CSARDLQGGSIRNYEQYF. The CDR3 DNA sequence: TGCAGTGCTAGAGATCTTCAGGGAGGATCGATCCGGAACTACGAGCAGTACTTC.

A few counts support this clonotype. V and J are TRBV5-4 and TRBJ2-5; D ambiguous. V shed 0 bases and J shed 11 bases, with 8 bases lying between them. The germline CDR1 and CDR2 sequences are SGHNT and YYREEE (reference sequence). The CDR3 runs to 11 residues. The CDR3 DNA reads TGTGCCAGCAGCTTGGGGCCACAGCAGTACTTC. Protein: CASSLGPQQYF.

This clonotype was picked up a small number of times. CDR3 loop: CAPLGQDNSPLHF. DNA for the CDR3: TGTGCCCCCTTGGGACAGGACAATTCACCCCTCCACTTT. This chain links TRBV28 with TRBJ1-6; TRBD1 matches 8 bases. CDR1 and CDR2 from the germline V gene are MDHEN and SYDVKM. CDR3 size: 13 residues. J lost 7 bases, V lost 11 bases, and 7 bases had no gene match.

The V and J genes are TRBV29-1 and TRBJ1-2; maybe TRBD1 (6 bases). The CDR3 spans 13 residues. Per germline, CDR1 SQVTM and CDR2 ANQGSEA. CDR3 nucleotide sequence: TGCAGTGTCGGACAGCTTGCTAACTATGGCTACACCTTC. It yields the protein CSVGQLANYGYTF.

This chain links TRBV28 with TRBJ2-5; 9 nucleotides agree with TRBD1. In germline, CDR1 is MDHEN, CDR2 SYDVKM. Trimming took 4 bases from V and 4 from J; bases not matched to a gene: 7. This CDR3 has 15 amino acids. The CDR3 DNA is TGTGCCAGCAGTTGGGACAGGGTAATCGGAGAGACCCAGTACTTC. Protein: CASSWDRVIGETQYF.

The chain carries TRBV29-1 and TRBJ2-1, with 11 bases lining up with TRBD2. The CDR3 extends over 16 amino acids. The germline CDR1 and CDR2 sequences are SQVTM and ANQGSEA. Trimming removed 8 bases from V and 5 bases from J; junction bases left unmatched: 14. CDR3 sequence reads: CSSWGASGRLDNEQFF. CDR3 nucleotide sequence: TGCAGCTCCTGGGGGGCTAGCGGGAGGCTAGACAATGAGCAGTTCTTC.

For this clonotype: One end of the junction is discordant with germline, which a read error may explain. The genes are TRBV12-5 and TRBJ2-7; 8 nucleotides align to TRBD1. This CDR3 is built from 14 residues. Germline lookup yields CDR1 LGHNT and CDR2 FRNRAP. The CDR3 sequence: CASALDRDSYEQYF. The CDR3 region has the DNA TGTGCTAGTGCTTTGGACAGGGATTCCTACGAGCAGTACTTC.

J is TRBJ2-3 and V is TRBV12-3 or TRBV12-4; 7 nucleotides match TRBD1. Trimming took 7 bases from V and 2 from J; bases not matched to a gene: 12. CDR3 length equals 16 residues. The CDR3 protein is CASTRLTGPNTDTQYF. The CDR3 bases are TGTGCCAGCACCAGGCTGACAGGGCCCAACACAGATACGCAGTATTTT.

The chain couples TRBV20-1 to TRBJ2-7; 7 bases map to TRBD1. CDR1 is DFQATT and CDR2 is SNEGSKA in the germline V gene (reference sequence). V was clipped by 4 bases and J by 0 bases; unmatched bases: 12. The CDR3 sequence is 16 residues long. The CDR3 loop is CSATDNLGTVSYEQYF. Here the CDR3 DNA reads TGCAGTGCTACGGATAACCTCGGGACAGTCTCCTACGAGCAGTACTTC.

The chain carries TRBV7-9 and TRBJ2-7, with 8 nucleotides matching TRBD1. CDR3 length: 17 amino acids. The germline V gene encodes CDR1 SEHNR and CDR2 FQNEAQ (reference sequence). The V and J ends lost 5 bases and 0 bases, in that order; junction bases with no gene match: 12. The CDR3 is CASSGGDRRSFSYEQYF. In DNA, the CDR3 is TGTGCCAGCAGCGGCGGGGACAGGAGGTCTTTCTCCTACGAGCAGTACTTC.

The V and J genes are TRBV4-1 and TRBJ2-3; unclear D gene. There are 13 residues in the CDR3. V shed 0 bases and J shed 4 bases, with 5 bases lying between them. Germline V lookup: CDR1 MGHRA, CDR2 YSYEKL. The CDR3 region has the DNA TGCGCCAGCAGCCAAGAAGTTTCAGATACGCAGTATTTT. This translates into CASSQEVSDTQYF.

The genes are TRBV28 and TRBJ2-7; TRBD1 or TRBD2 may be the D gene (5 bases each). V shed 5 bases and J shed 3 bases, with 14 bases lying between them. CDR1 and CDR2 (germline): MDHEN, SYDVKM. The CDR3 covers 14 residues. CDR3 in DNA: TGTGCCAGCAGTGTTTCCGGGGACGGCTACGAGCAGTACTTC. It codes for CASSVSGDGYEQYF. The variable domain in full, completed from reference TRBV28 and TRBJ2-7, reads DVKVTQSSRYLVKRTGEKVFLECVQDMDHENMFWYRQDPGLGLRLIYFSYDVKMKEKGDIPEGYSVSREKKERFSLILESASTNQTSMYLCASSVSGDGYEQYFGPGTRLTVT.

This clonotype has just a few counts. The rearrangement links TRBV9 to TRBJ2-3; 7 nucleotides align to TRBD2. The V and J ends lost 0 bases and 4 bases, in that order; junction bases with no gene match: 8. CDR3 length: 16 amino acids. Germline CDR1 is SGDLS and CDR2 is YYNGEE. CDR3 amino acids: CASSVERGVGPDTQYF. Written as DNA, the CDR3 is TGTGCCAGCAGCGTAGAACGGGGGGTAGGTCCAGATACGCAGTATTTT.

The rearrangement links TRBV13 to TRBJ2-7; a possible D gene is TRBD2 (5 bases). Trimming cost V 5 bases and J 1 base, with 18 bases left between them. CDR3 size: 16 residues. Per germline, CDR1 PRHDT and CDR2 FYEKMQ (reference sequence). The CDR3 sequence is CASSRFVGVGSYEQYF. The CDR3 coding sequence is TGTGCCAGCAGCCGGTTCGTCGGGGTAGGTTCCTACGAGCAGTACTTC.

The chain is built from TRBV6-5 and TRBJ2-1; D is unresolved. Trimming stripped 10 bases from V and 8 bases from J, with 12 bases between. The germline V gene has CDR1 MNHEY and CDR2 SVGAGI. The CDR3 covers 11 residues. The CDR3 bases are TGTGCCACCGGTTGGAGCGATGAGCAGTTCTTC. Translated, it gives CATGWSDEQFF.

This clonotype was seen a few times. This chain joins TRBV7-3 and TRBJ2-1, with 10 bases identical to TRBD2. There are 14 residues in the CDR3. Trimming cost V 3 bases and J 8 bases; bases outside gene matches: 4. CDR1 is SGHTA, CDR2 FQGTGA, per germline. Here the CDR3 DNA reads TGTGCCAGCAGCTTGGCTAGCGGGAGCTATGAGCAGTTCTTC. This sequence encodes CASSLASGSYEQFF.

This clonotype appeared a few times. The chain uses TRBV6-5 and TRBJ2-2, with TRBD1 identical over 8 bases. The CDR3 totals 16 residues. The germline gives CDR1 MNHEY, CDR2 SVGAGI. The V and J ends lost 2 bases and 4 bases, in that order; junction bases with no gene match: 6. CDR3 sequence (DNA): TGTGCCAGCAGTTACGAGCAGGGGGCTTTCACCGGGGAGCTGTTTTTT. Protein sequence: CASSYEQGAFTGELFF.

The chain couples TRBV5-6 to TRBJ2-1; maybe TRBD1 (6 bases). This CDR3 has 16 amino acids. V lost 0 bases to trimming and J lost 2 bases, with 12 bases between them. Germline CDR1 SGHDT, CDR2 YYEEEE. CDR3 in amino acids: CASSLAGRGPYNEQFF. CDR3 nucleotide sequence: TGTGCCAGCAGCTTGGCCGGCAGGGGACCCTACAATGAGCAGTTCTTC.

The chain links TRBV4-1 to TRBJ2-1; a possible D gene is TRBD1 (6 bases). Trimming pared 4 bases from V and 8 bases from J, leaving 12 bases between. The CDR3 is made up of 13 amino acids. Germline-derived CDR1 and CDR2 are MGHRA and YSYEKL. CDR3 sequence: CASSRGQPHEQFF. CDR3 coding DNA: TGCGCCAGCAGCCGAGGACAGCCCCATGAGCAGTTCTTC.

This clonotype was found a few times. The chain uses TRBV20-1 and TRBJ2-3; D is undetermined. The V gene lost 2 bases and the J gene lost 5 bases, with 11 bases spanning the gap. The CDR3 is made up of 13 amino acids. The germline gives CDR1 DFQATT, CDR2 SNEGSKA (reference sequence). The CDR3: CSARYRNRDTQYF. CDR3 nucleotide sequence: TGCAGTGCTAGATATAGGAATCGAGATACGCAGTATTTT.

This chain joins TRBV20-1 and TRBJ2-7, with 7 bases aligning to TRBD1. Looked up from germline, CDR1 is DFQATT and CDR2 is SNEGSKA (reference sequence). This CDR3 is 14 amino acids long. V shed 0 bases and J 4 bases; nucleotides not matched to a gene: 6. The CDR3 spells CSARDDLTGYEQYF. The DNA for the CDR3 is TGCAGTGCTAGAGATGACTTGACAGGGTACGAGCAGTACTTC.